These T cell receptor beta chains were read from a single sample in a study of blood T cell repertoires in COVID-19. The assay was immunoSEQ multiplex PCR, and TCRdb's table has in-frame clones only and misses some. The repertoire holds 300,000 to 400,000 clones, with roughly nine tenths as singletons. Material for sequencing was PBMCs or T cells enriched from blood (not recorded which). These receptors all stem from a man between 60 and 75 years old who had recovered from COVID-19. The CDR3 runs from the conserved cysteine through the conserved F or W. The D gene is left open where the match is weak. The size field is filled for only some rows; it gives once, few, many or a size class.

j_gene: TRBJ2-7
abundance: once
v_gene: TRBV19
d_gene: NA
CDR3nt: TGTGCCAGTAGTATTGTGGGGGGAAACTCCTACGAGCAGTACTTC
CDR3aa: CASSIVGGNSYEQYF

j_gene: TRBJ2-7
abundance: few
v_gene: TRBV11-3
d_gene: TRBD1
CDR3nt: TGTGCCAGCAGCTCCCAGAGGGGGCACGAGCAGTACTTC
CDR3aa: CASSSQRGHEQYF

j_gene: TRBJ1-5
abundance: once
v_gene: TRBV28
d_gene: NA
CDR3nt: TGTGCCAGCACTCGGGGGGCAGGGTACGATCAGCCCCAGCATTTT
CDR3aa: CASTRGAGYDQPQHF

j_gene: TRBJ2-1
abundance: NA
v_gene: TRBV5-5
d_gene: TRBD2
CDR3nt: TGTGCCAGCAGAATCCTAGCGGCCTCCTACAATGAGCAGTTCTTC
CDR3aa: CASRILAASYNEQFF

j_gene: TRBJ1-3
abundance: NA
v_gene: TRBV27
d_gene: TRBD1
CDR3nt: TGTGCCAGCAGTTCCCGACAGGGGGCTGGAAACACCATATATTTT
CDR3aa: CASSSRQGAGNTIYF

j_gene: TRBJ1-5
abundance: NA
v_gene: TRBV2
d_gene: TRBD1
CDR3nt: TGTGCCAGTAGACAGGGGAGATATAGCAATCAGCCCCAGCATTTT
CDR3aa: CASRQGRYSNQPQHF

j_gene: TRBJ1-4
abundance: few
v_gene: TRBV19
d_gene: TRBD1
CDR3nt: TGTGCCAGTAACACAGGGGCAAGTCAGCCTACCTCTAATGAAAAACTGTTTTTT
CDR3aa: CASNTGASQPTSNEKLFF

j_gene: TRBJ2-1
abundance: NA
v_gene: TRBV2
d_gene: NA
CDR3nt: TGTGCCACCCTGCTGTCAGGGCAGGGCAATGAGCAGTTCTTC
CDR3aa: CATLLSGQGNEQFF

j_gene: TRBJ1-2
abundance: NA
v_gene: TRBV24-1
d_gene: NA
CDR3nt: TGTGCCACCAGTGAGGGGGGTTACAACTATGGCTACACCTTC
CDR3aa: CATSEGGYNYGYTF

j_gene: TRBJ2-5
abundance: NA
v_gene: TRBV5-1
d_gene: NA
CDR3nt: TGCGCCAGCAGCGCGACGGGACAGGGGTCTAGCGGGGGTCCGCAAGAGACCCAGTACTTC
CDR3aa: CASSATGQGSSGGPQETQYF

j_gene: TRBJ1-5
abundance: NA
v_gene: TRBV10-1
d_gene: TRBD1
CDR3nt: TGCGCCAGCAGTGCACAACAGGGGGCTTGCAATCAGCCCCAGCATTTT
CDR3aa: CASSAQQGACNQPQHF

j_gene: TRBJ2-7
abundance: NA
v_gene: TRBV11-3
d_gene: NA
CDR3nt: TGTGCCAGCAGCTTATTCCAGGGGCCCTACGAGCAGTACTTC
CDR3aa: CASSLFQGPYEQYF

j_gene: TRBJ2-5
abundance: NA
v_gene: TRBV3-1/TRBV3-2
d_gene: NA
CDR3nt: TGTGCCAGCAGCCAAGATTCGGCGGGATCGATTCGTGGGACCCAGTACTTC
CDR3aa: CASSQDSAGSIRGTQYF

j_gene: TRBJ1-1
abundance: once
v_gene: TRBV7-2
d_gene: TRBD1
CDR3nt: TGTGCCAGCAGGAAGGGACAGGCGAACACTGAAGCTTTCTTT
CDR3aa: CASRKGQANTEAFF

j_gene: TRBJ1-1
abundance: NA
v_gene: TRBV18
d_gene: NA
CDR3nt: TGTGCCAGCTCACTTCAGGGTAATCGGGCTGAAGCTTTCTTT
CDR3aa: CASSLQGNRAEAFF

j_gene: TRBJ2-4
abundance: NA
v_gene: TRBV3-1/TRBV3-2
d_gene: TRBD1
CDR3nt: TGTGCCAGCACCCCGACAGGGAAGGGCATTCAGTACTTC
CDR3aa: CASTPTGKGIQYF

j_gene: TRBJ1-1
abundance: few
v_gene: TRBV19
d_gene: NA
CDR3nt: TGTGCCAGTAGTATAGAGACGGCGGCCACTGAAGCTTTCTTT
CDR3aa: CASSIETAATEAFF

j_gene: TRBJ1-1
abundance: NA
v_gene: TRBV7-9
d_gene: NA
CDR3nt: TGTGCCAGCAGCTTAGCCGGGAGTCGGGGGGTCGGTGAAGCTTTCTTT
CDR3aa: CASSLAGSRGVGEAFF

j_gene: TRBJ2-7
abundance: NA
v_gene: TRBV7-9
d_gene: TRBD1
CDR3nt: TGTGCCAGCAGCCAACTATACGGACAGGGAATCTCCTACGAGCAGTACTTC
CDR3aa: CASSQLYGQGISYEQYF

j_gene: TRBJ2-1
abundance: NA
v_gene: TRBV4-3
d_gene: TRBD1
CDR3nt: TGCGCCAGCAGCCAGGGGGACAGTTACAATGAGCAGTTCTTC
CDR3aa: CASSQGDSYNEQFF

j_gene: TRBJ2-1
abundance: NA
v_gene: TRBV2
d_gene: TRBD2
CDR3nt: TGTGCCAGCAGTGAACGGGGGGGTTCCTACAATGAGCAGTTCTTC
CDR3aa: CASSERGGSYNEQFF

j_gene: TRBJ1-1
abundance: NA
v_gene: TRBV7-2
d_gene: NA
CDR3nt: TGTGCCAGCAGCTCTCAGGGCTGGGGCACTGAAGCTTTCTTT
CDR3aa: CASSSQGWGTEAFF

j_gene: TRBJ1-5
abundance: NA
v_gene: TRBV18
d_gene: NA
CDR3nt: TGTGCCAGCTCACCAGAGAGGTATCAGCCCCAGCATTTT
CDR3aa: CASSPERYQPQHF

j_gene: TRBJ1-6
abundance: NA
v_gene: TRBV28
d_gene: TRBD1
CDR3nt: TGTGCCAGCAGCCCCGGGACAGGGCATTCACCCCTCCACTTT
CDR3aa: CASSPGTGHSPLHF

j_gene: TRBJ2-4
abundance: NA
v_gene: TRBV29-1
d_gene: TRBD1
CDR3nt: TGCAGCGTTACAGGGGCGCAAGCCAAAAACATTCAGTACTTC
CDR3aa: CSVTGAQAKNIQYF

j_gene: TRBJ2-7
abundance: NA
v_gene: TRBV11-3
d_gene: NA
CDR3nt: TGTGCCAGCAGCTTCTTAGCAGACGAGCAGTACTTC
CDR3aa: CASSFLADEQYF